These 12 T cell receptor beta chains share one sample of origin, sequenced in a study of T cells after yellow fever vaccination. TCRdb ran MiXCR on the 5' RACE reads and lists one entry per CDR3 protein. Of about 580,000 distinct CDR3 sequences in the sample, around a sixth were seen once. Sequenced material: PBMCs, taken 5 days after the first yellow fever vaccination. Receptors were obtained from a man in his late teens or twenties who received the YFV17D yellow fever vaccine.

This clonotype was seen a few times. CDR3 loop: CASSVSYSGGPDTQYF. The DNA for the CDR3 is TGCGCCAGCAGCGTCTCCTATTCCGGAGGGCCAGATACGCAGTATTTT. The rearrangement uses TRBV5-1 and TRBJ2-3; weak D call: TRBD2 (6 bases). In germline, CDR1 is SGHRS, CDR2 YFSETQ. Trimming shortened V by 4 bases and J by 4 bases, and 19 bases separated the two germline ends. CDR3 length equals 16 residues.

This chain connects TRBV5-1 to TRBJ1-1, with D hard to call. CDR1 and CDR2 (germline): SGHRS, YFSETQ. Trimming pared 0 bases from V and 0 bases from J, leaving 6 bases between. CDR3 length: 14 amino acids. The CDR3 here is CASSLDQMNTEAFF. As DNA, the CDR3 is TGCGCCAGCAGCTTGGACCAGATGAACACTGAAGCTTTCTTT.

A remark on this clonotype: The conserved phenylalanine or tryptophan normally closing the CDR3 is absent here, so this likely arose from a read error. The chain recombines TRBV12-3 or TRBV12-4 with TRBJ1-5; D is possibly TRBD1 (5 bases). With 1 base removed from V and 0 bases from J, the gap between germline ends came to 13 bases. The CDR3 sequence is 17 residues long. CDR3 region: CASSLEQVDYSNQPQHL. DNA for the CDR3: TGTGCCAGCAGTTTAGAACAGGTTGATTATAGCAATCAGCCCCAGCATTTA.

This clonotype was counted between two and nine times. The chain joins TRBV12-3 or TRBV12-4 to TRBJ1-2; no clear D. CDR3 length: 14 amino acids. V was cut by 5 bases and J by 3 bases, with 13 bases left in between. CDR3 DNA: TGTGCCAGCAGTGTCCGGACCTGGGACTATGGCTACACCTTC. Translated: CASSVRTWDYGYTF.

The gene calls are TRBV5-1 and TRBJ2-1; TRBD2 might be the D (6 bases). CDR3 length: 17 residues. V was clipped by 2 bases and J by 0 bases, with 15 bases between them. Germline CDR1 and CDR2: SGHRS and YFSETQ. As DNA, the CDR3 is TGCGCCAGCAGCTTATCCGGGACTTTAAGCTCCTACAATGAGCAGTTCTTC. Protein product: CASSLSGTLSSYNEQFF.

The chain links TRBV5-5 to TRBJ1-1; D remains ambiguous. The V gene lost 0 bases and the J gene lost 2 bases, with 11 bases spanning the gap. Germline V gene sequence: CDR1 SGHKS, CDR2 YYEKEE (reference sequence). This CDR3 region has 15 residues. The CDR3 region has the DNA TGTGCCAGCAGCTTGGATTATGGGGTAAACACTGAAGCTTTCTTT. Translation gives CASSLDYGVNTEAFF.

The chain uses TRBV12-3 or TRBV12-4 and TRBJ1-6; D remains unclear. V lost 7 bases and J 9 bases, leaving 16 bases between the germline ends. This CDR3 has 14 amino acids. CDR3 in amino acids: CASTLGLSASPLHF. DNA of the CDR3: TGTGCCAGCACCCTCGGACTTAGCGCTTCACCCCTCCACTTT.

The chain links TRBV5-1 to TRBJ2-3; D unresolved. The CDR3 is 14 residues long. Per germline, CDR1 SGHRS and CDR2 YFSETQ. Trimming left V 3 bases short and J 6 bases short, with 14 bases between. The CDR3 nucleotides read TGCGCCAGCAGCTACTACTTAAAGGAGGATACGCAGTATTTT. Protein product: CASSYYLKEDTQYF.

The DNA of the CDR3 is TGTGCCAGCAGTTCGGTACTACTTGAGCAGTTCTTC. Translated: CASSSVLLEQFF. This chain joins TRBV12-3 or TRBV12-4 and TRBJ2-1; D remains unclear. V lost 4 bases and J lost 9, with 10 bases in between. This CDR3 region has 12 residues.

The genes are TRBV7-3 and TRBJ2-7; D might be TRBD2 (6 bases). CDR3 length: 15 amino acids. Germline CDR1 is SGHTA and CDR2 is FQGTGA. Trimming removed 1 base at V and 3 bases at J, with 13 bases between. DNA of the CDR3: TGTGCCAGCAGCTTAAGGGGCGGCGGGGACTACGAGCAGTACGTC. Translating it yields CASSLRGGGDYEQYV.

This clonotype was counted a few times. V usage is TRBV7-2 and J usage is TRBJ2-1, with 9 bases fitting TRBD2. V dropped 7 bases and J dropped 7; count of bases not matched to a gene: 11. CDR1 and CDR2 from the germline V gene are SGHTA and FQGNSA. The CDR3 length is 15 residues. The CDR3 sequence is CASTFGGGVRNEQFF. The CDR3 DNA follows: TGTGCCAGCACATTCGGCGGGGGGGTTAGGAATGAGCAGTTCTTC.

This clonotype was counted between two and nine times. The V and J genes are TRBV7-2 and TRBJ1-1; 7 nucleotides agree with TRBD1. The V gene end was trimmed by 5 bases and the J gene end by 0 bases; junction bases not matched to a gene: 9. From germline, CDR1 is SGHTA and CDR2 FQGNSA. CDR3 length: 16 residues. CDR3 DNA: TGTGCCAGCAGCAGGGGGCCGGAGGGGATGAACACTGAAGCTTTCTTT. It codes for CASSRGPEGMNTEAFF.